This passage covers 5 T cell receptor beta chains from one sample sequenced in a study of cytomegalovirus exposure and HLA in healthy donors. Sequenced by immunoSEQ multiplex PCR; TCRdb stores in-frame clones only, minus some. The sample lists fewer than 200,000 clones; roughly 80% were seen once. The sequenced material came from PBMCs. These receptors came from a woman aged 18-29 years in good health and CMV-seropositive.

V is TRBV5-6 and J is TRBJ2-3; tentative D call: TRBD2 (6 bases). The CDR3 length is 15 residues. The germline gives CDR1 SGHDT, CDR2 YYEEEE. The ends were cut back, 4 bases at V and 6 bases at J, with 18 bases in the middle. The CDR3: CASSRGGEAWDTQYF. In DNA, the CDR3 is TGTGCCAGCAGCCGCGGCGGGGAAGCCTGGGATACGCAGTATTTT.

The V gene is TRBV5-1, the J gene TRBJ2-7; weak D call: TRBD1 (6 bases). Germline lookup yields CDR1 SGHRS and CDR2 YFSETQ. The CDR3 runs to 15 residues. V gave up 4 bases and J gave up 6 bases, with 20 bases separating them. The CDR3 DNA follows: TGCGCCAGCAGCCCAAAGGGACAAAGAGGGCTCGAGCAGTACTTC. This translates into CASSPKGQRGLEQYF.

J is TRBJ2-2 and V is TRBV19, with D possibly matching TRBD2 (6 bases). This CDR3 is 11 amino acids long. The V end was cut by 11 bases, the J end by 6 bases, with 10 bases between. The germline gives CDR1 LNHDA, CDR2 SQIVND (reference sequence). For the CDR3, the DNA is TGTGCCTCTGGGGAGGCCGGGGAGCTGTTTTTT. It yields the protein CASGEAGELFF.

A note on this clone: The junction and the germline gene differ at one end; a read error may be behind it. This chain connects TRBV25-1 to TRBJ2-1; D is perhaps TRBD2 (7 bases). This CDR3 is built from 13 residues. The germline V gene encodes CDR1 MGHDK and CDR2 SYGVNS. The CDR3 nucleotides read TGTGCTAGCACAAGGGGGGGAGGGGGTGAGCAGTTCTTC. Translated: CASTRGGGGEQFF. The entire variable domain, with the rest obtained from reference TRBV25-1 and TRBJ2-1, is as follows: EADIYQTPRYLVIGTGKKITLECSQTMGHDKMYWYQQDPGMELHLIHYSYGVNSTEKGDLSSESTVSRIRTEHFPLTLESARPSHTSQYLCASTRGGGGEQFFGPGTRLTVL.

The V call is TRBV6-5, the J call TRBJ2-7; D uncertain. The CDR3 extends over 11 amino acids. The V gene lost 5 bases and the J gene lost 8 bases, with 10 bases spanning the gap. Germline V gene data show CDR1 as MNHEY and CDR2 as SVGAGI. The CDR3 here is CASSPAVKQYF. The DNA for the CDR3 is TGTGCCAGCAGTCCCGCGGTCAAGCAGTACTTC.